The rows below give T cell receptor beta chains drawn from one sample of a study of neurological immune-mediated disorders. TCRdb independently ran MiXCR on the 5' RACE reads; one entry per CDR3 protein. The sample includes 45,000 to 50,000 distinct CDR3 sequences, about 23% of them seen just once. Sequenced material: PBMCs. The receptor set was obtained from a woman aged 70-85 years in good health. Each CDR3 is given with its conserved first and last residue. A D gene is named only where the DNA matches it firmly. Clone size appears in some rows only: once, few, many, or a class for an expanded clone.

V gene: TRBV20-1; clone size: -; J gene: TRBJ1-2; D gene: -; CDR3 protein: CSAKLLGGYTF; CDR3 DNA: TGCAGTGCTAAGCTATTGGGTGGCTACACCTTC
V gene: TRBV20-1; clone size: many; J gene: TRBJ2-3; D gene: TRBD1; CDR3 protein: CSASRDRGFVQYF; CDR3 DNA: TGCAGTGCTAGCCGGGACAGGGGTTTCGTGCAGTATTTT
V gene: TRBV6-1; clone size: few; J gene: TRBJ2-3; D gene: TRBD2; CDR3 protein: CASSLIAGSTDTQYF; CDR3 DNA: TGTGCCAGCAGCCTTATAGCGGGCAGCACAGATACGCAGTATTTT
V gene: TRBV5-1; clone size: many; J gene: TRBJ2-3; D gene: -; CDR3 protein: CASSPRSRGSTDTQYF; CDR3 DNA: TGCGCCAGCAGCCCCAGGTCTCGTGGAAGCACAGATACGCAGTATTTT
V gene: TRBV5-1; clone size: many; J gene: TRBJ2-3; D gene: -; CDR3 protein: CASIQDSVADTQYF; CDR3 DNA: TGCGCCAGCATCCAGGACTCTGTCGCAGATACGCAGTATTTT
V gene: TRBV5-1; clone size: -; J gene: TRBJ2-3; D gene: TRBD2; CDR3 protein: CASSLPGLAGREDTQYF; CDR3 DNA: TGCGCCAGCAGCCTTCCGGGACTAGCGGGGAGGGAAGATACGCAGTATTTT
V gene: TRBV5-1; clone size: many; J gene: TRBJ1-1; D gene: TRBD1; CDR3 protein: CASTMGTGGTEAFF; CDR3 DNA: TGCGCCAGCACTATGGGGACAGGGGGTACTGAAGCTTTCTTT
V gene: TRBV7-2; clone size: many; J gene: TRBJ2-3; D gene: -; CDR3 protein: CASSPRTTTDTQYF; CDR3 DNA: TGTGCCAGCAGCCCGCGGACTACCACAGATACGCAGTATTTT
V gene: TRBV29-1; clone size: many; J gene: TRBJ2-1; D gene: -; CDR3 protein: CSVCPGLSYNEQFF; CDR3 DNA: TGCAGCGTTTGCCCGGGACTTTCCTACAATGAGCAGTTCTTC
V gene: TRBV19; clone size: -; J gene: TRBJ1-1; D gene: -; CDR3 protein: CASSPRPGRLETTEAFF; CDR3 DNA: TGTGCCAGTAGTCCCCGTCCGGGACGGCTTGAGACCACTGAAGCTTTCTTT
V gene: TRBV5-1; clone size: many; J gene: TRBJ2-3; D gene: TRBD1; CDR3 protein: CASSHRGQASTDTQYF; CDR3 DNA: TGCGCCAGCAGCCACCGGGGACAGGCTAGCACAGATACGCAGTATTTT
V gene: TRBV20-1; clone size: few; J gene: TRBJ2-2; D gene: TRBD2; CDR3 protein: CSVRTSGGAGELFF; CDR3 DNA: TGCAGTGTCCGGACTAGCGGGGGGGCGGGGGAGCTGTTTTTT
V gene: TRBV7-2; clone size: many; J gene: TRBJ2-3; D gene: -; CDR3 protein: CASSPNRDTQYF; CDR3 DNA: TGTGCCAGCAGCCCCAATCGCGATACGCAGTATTTT
V gene: TRBV20-1; clone size: -; J gene: TRBJ2-7; D gene: TRBD2; CDR3 protein: CSARDPTSGDYEQYF; CDR3 DNA: TGCAGTGCTAGAGACCCGACTAGCGGGGACTACGAGCAGTACTTC
V gene: TRBV20-1; clone size: many; J gene: TRBJ2-1; D gene: -; CDR3 protein: CSASPLRRESYNEQFF; CDR3 DNA: TGCAGTGCTAGTCCGCTTCGGAGGGAATCCTACAATGAGCAGTTCTTC
V gene: TRBV4-1; clone size: -; J gene: TRBJ1-4; D gene: -; CDR3 protein: CASSQDWSATNEKLFF; CDR3 DNA: TGCGCCAGCAGCCAAGATTGGAGTGCAACTAATGAAAAACTGTTTTTT
V gene: TRBV5-1; clone size: many; J gene: TRBJ2-3; D gene: -; CDR3 protein: CASSLEGDTDTQYF; CDR3 DNA: TGCGCCAGCAGCTTGGAGGGGGACACAGATACGCAGTATTTT
V gene: TRBV7-8; clone size: many; J gene: TRBJ1-5; D gene: -; CDR3 protein: CASSLLRVRNQPQHF; CDR3 DNA: TGTGCCAGCAGCTTATTGCGGGTTCGCAATCAGCCCCAGCATTTT
V gene: TRBV20-1; clone size: -; J gene: TRBJ2-1; D gene: -; CDR3 protein: CSASKTGNEQFF; CDR3 DNA: TGCAGTGCTTCCAAAACGGGCAATGAGCAGTTCTTC
V gene: TRBV20-1; clone size: many; J gene: TRBJ1-4; D gene: TRBD1; CDR3 protein: CSAKQGAEEKLFF; CDR3 DNA: TGCAGTGCTAAACAGGGGGCAGAAGAAAAACTGTTTTTT
V gene: TRBV25-1; clone size: many; J gene: TRBJ2-5; D gene: -; CDR3 protein: CASSEWGAPGYF; CDR3 DNA: TGTGCCAGCAGTGAATGGGGGGCACCCGGGTACTTC
V gene: TRBV24-1; clone size: -; J gene: TRBJ1-5; D gene: -; CDR3 protein: CATSGGNRPQHF; CDR3 DNA: TGTGCCACCAGTGGCGGGAATCGACCCCAGCATTTT
V gene: TRBV5-1; clone size: many; J gene: TRBJ2-7; D gene: -; CDR3 protein: CASSLAGSSYEQYF; CDR3 DNA: TGCGCCAGCAGCTTGGCGGGTAGCTCCTACGAGCAGTACTTC
V gene: TRBV4-1; clone size: -; J gene: TRBJ1-1; D gene: TRBD1; CDR3 protein: CASSQDGPGTGDTEAFF; CDR3 DNA: TGCGCCAGCAGCCAAGATGGCCCCGGGACAGGGGACACTGAAGCTTTCTTT
V gene: TRBV6-1; clone size: few; J gene: TRBJ1-5; D gene: TRBD1; CDR3 protein: CASSEIGGQYSNQPQHF; CDR3 DNA: TGTGCCAGCAGTGAGATCGGGGGACAGTATAGCAATCAGCCCCAGCATTTT
V gene: TRBV28; clone size: many; J gene: TRBJ2-1; D gene: -; CDR3 protein: CASSFLAREQFF; CDR3 DNA: TGTGCCAGCAGCTTCCTAGCGAGAGAGCAGTTCTTC
V gene: TRBV20-1; clone size: many; J gene: TRBJ2-1; D gene: -; CDR3 protein: CSARDEGDAEQFF; CDR3 DNA: TGCAGTGCTAGAGATGAGGGAGACGCTGAGCAGTTCTTC
V gene: TRBV4-2; clone size: many; J gene: TRBJ2-3; D gene: -; CDR3 protein: CASSQARGSTDTQYF; CDR3 DNA: TGTGCCAGCAGCCAGGCTAGGGGATCCACAGATACGCAGTATTTT
V gene: TRBV6-6; clone size: few; J gene: TRBJ2-6; D gene: -; CDR3 protein: CASSKSFSGANVLTF; CDR3 DNA: TGTGCCAGCAGCAAAAGTTTTTCTGGGGCCAACGTCCTGACTTTC
V gene: TRBV7-2; clone size: -; J gene: TRBJ2-1; D gene: TRBD2; CDR3 protein: CASSLGLANNEQFF; CDR3 DNA: TGTGCCAGCAGCTTGGGACTAGCTAACAATGAGCAGTTCTTC
V gene: TRBV12-3/TRBV12-4; clone size: -; J gene: TRBJ2-3; D gene: TRBD2; CDR3 protein: CASSFTSGGRTDTQYF; CDR3 DNA: TGTGCCAGCAGTTTCACCTCGGGGGGGCGCACAGATACGCAGTATTTT
V gene: TRBV25-1; clone size: many; J gene: TRBJ1-5; D gene: -; CDR3 protein: CASSEGAQISNQPQHF; CDR3 DNA: TGTGCCAGCAGTGAAGGGGCGCAGATTAGCAATCAGCCCCAGCATTTT
V gene: TRBV5-5; clone size: medium-sized; J gene: TRBJ2-2; D gene: -; CDR3 protein: CASTLRGDANTGELFF; CDR3 DNA: TGTGCCAGCACTCTCCGAGGCGACGCGAACACCGGGGAGCTGTTTTTT
V gene: TRBV20-1; clone size: -; J gene: TRBJ2-5; D gene: -; CDR3 protein: CSARHTQKETQYF; CDR3 DNA: TGCAGTGCGAGGCACACCCAGAAAGAGACCCAGTACTTC
V gene: TRBV27; clone size: many; J gene: TRBJ2-5; D gene: TRBD2; CDR3 protein: CASSSLGGDQETQYF; CDR3 DNA: TGTGCCAGCAGCAGTCTGGGGGGGGACCAAGAGACCCAGTACTTC
V gene: TRBV3-1; clone size: many; J gene: TRBJ2-7; D gene: TRBD2; CDR3 protein: CASSPRASGSGNEQYF; CDR3 DNA: TGTGCCAGCAGCCCCCGCGCTAGCGGGAGTGGAAACGAGCAGTACTTC
V gene: TRBV5-1; clone size: many; J gene: TRBJ2-1; D gene: -; CDR3 protein: CASRVGTGYNEQFF; CDR3 DNA: TGCGCCAGCAGAGTAGGCACGGGCTACAATGAGCAGTTCTTC
V gene: TRBV11-2; clone size: many; J gene: TRBJ2-5; D gene: TRBD1; CDR3 protein: CASSKGQGVGETQYF; CDR3 DNA: TGTGCCAGCAGCAAGGGACAGGGTGTAGGGGAGACCCAGTACTTC
V gene: TRBV15; clone size: many; J gene: TRBJ2-7; D gene: -; CDR3 protein: CATSRETGAYEQYF; CDR3 DNA: TGTGCCACCAGCAGAGAAACGGGGGCCTACGAGCAGTACTTC
V gene: TRBV5-1; clone size: many; J gene: TRBJ1-1; D gene: -; CDR3 protein: CASSLVAGPEAFF; CDR3 DNA: TGCGCCAGCAGCTTGGTAGCGGGGCCTGAAGCTTTCTTT
V gene: TRBV7-2; clone size: -; J gene: TRBJ1-3; D gene: -; CDR3 protein: CASRLPSSGSGNTIYF; CDR3 DNA: TGTGCCAGCAGACTCCCCTCGTCGGGCTCTGGAAACACCATATATTTT
V gene: TRBV7-2; clone size: many; J gene: TRBJ1-2; D gene: -; CDR3 protein: CASSLTLWVGYTF; CDR3 DNA: TGTGCCAGCAGCCTCACTTTATGGGTTGGCTACACCTTC
V gene: TRBV5-1; clone size: many; J gene: TRBJ2-3; D gene: -; CDR3 protein: CASSPLEGAQYF; CDR3 DNA: TGCGCCAGCAGCCCTCTCGAGGGAGCGCAGTATTTT